The rows below give T cell receptor beta chains drawn from one sample of a study of technical replicates of blood from several donors. Data came from immunoSEQ multiplex PCR; TCRdb stores just in-frame clones and leaves some out. Found here are over 45,000 clones, about 90% of them singletons; the top ten hold under 5%. The sequencing input was PBMCs. These receptors all stem from a human donor in good health. Some clones in this sample may be carry-over from other donors' samples. The CDR3 runs from the conserved cysteine through the conserved F or W. The order of the fields is V gene, J gene, D gene, CDR3 protein. The D gene is left open where the match is weak.

v_gene: TRBV9
j_gene: TRBJ1-6
d_gene: NA
CDR3aa: CASSVEGRDNSPLHF

v_gene: TRBV6-1
j_gene: TRBJ1-4
d_gene: NA
CDR3aa: CASRKVPRVEKLFF

v_gene: TRBV21-1
j_gene: TRBJ2-7
d_gene: NA
CDR3aa: CASSKVERNPYEQYF

v_gene: TRBV4-1
j_gene: TRBJ2-5
d_gene: TRBD1
CDR3aa: CASRSAGTEEETQYF

v_gene: TRBV19
j_gene: TRBJ2-1
d_gene: TRBD2
CDR3aa: CASRDKTGGIYNEQFF

v_gene: TRBV13
j_gene: TRBJ2-1
d_gene: NA
CDR3aa: CASSLGLTGNGYNEQFF

v_gene: TRBV2
j_gene: TRBJ2-7
d_gene: TRBD1
CDR3aa: CASDKLAGGEQYF

v_gene: TRBV19
j_gene: TRBJ2-7
d_gene: NA
CDR3aa: CASSKGRDSYEQYF

v_gene: TRBV5-4
j_gene: TRBJ1-1
d_gene: NA
CDR3aa: CASSLETPVNTEAFF

v_gene: TRBV4-2
j_gene: TRBJ2-3
d_gene: TRBD2
CDR3aa: CASSQEASGGADTQYF

v_gene: TRBV30
j_gene: TRBJ1-2
d_gene: NA
CDR3aa: CAWSVSGLYGYTF

v_gene: TRBV7-9
j_gene: TRBJ1-2
d_gene: TRBD1
CDR3aa: CASSPGPGTDGYTF

v_gene: TRBV15
j_gene: TRBJ2-3
d_gene: NA
CDR3aa: CATSRGDTDTQYF